These 8 T cell receptor beta chains originate from one sample sequenced in a study of blood T cell repertoires in COVID-19. Generated by immunoSEQ multiplex PCR, the TCRdb table keeps only in-frame clones and is missing some. The sample yields a few hundred thousand clones, roughly 87% seen once. The specimen was peripheral blood. These receptors all stem from a woman under 40 with acute or convalescent COVID-19.

The chain carries TRBV18 and TRBJ2-5; 10 bases are shared with TRBD2. The CDR3 runs 16 residues. Trimming removed 0 bases from V and 0 bases from J; junction bases left unmatched: 1. Germline V lookup: CDR1 KGHSH, CDR2 LQKENI. CDR3 in DNA: TGTGCCAGCTCACCACCGACTAGCGGGTACCAAGAGACCCAGTACTTC. This sequence encodes CASSPPTSGYQETQYF.

The V and J genes are TRBV3-1 (or the pseudogene TRBV3-2) and TRBJ2-3, with unresolved D. There are 14 residues in the CDR3. The V gene lost 3 bases and the J gene lost 4 bases, with 11 bases spanning the gap. CDR1 and CDR2 (germline): LGHDT, YNNKEL (reference sequence). The CDR3 protein is CASSQRLKPDTQYF. CDR3 sequence (DNA): TGTGCCAGCAGCCAGCGACTGAAGCCAGATACGCAGTATTTT.

The chain couples TRBV29-1 to TRBJ2-7; TRBD1 aligns across 7 bases. The ends lost 5 bases at V and 6 bases at J; junction bases unmatched: 7. The CDR3 runs 12 residues. Per germline, CDR1 SQVTM and CDR2 ANQGSEA. For the CDR3, the DNA is TGCAGCGTTCTGACAGGGCTTGGCGAGCAGTACTTC. Amino acids: CSVLTGLGEQYF.

The chain carries TRBV19 and TRBJ2-1, with 12 nucleotides matching TRBD2. J gave up 9 bases and V 6 bases, and 9 bases lay outside the gene matches. The CDR3 covers 15 residues. Looked up from germline, CDR1 is LNHDA and CDR2 is SQIVND (reference sequence). CDR3 amino acids: CASRQPSGREGEQFF. In DNA form, the CDR3 reads TGTGCCAGTAGGCAACCTAGCGGGAGGGAGGGTGAGCAGTTCTTC.

The rearrangement links TRBV5-4 to TRBJ2-7; 8 nucleotides line up with TRBD1. V was pared by 5 bases and J by 2 bases, with 9 bases of the junction left unmatched. CDR1 and CDR2 from the germline V gene are SGHNT and YYREEE (reference sequence). The CDR3 contains 15 residues. The DNA of the CDR3 is TGTGCCAGCAGAAACCCCGACAGGGGCACCTACGAGCAGTACTTC. Amino acids: CASRNPDRGTYEQYF.

This clone was counted a single time. The chain has TRBV6-6 and TRBJ1-4, with D possibly matching TRBD1 (5 bases). The CDR3 is 11 residues long. Germline lookup yields CDR1 MNHNY and CDR2 SVGAGI (reference sequence). The V and J ends lost 10 bases and 8 bases respectively, with 11 bases between them. Here the CDR3 reads CATNRGEKLFF. The CDR3 nucleotides read TGTGCCACCAACCGGGGGGAAAAACTGTTTTTT.

The chain is built from TRBV5-6 and TRBJ1-3; D is unclear. The CDR3 has 15 amino acids. V was pared by 2 bases and J by 5 bases, with 14 bases between. Germline CDR1 SGHDT, CDR2 YYEEEE. The CDR3 sequence is CASSLSGWNRNTIYF. The DNA of the CDR3 is TGTGCCAGCAGCTTAAGCGGCTGGAACCGAAACACCATATATTTT.

Here the CDR3 DNA reads TGCGCCAGCAGCAGAGTAGCGGGGACATCCTACAATGAGCAGTTCTTC. Translating gives CASSRVAGTSYNEQFF. The chain combines TRBV5-1 with TRBJ2-1; 8 nucleotides match TRBD2. Germline lookup yields CDR1 SGHRS and CDR2 YFSETQ. The CDR3 has 16 residues. J gave up 1 base and V 4 bases, and 7 bases lay outside the gene matches.